What follows describes a single TCR beta chain. Antigen specificity is unknown. Trimming took 0 bases from V and 9 from J, leaving 11 bases between them. CDR1 is MGHRA and CDR2 is YSYEKL in the germline V gene. The CDR3 covers 14 residues. The protocol was immunoSEQ multiplex PCR, while the TCRdb copy is restricted to in-frame clones and leaves out a portion. The sample yields fewer than 90,000 clones, roughly 84% seen once. Donors came from a validation cohort of some 130 subjects, distinct from the first 666-subject cohort. This specimen comes from a study of cytomegalovirus exposure and HLA in healthy donors. Study context: The 110 or so validation repertoires used a platform that matched the one used for the 600 to 750 first-cohort repertoires, as a later analysis reported.

Study-wide results and limits: The study designated about 180 TCR beta chains cytomegalovirus-associated.

Sequencing was carried out using PBMCs. The TCR was taken from a woman aged 18 to 35 in good health and CMV-seropositive. J is TRBJ1-4 and V is TRBV4-1, with D possibly matching TRBD1 (6 bases). The CDR3 sequence is CASSQDRGAQKLFF. Written as DNA, the CDR3 is TGCGCCAGCAGCCAAGATCGGGGGGCGCAAAAACTGTTTTTT.